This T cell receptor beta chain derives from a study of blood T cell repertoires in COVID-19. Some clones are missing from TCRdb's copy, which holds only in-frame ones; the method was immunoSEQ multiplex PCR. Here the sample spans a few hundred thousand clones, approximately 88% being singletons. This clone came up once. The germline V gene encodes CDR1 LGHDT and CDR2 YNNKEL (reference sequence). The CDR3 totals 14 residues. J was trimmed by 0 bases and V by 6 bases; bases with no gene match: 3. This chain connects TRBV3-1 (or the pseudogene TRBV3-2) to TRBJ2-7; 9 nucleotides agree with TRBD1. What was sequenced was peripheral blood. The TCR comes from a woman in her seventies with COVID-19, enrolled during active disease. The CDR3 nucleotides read TGTGCCAGCAGGAGACAGGGGGACTCCTACGAGCAGTACTTC. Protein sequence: CASRRQGDSYEQYF.